Presented here are 30 T cell receptor beta chains from one specimen sequenced in a study of shared clonotypes between healthy human individuals. Here immunoSEQ multiplex PCR was the method, and the copy in TCRdb shows in-frame clones only, minus some. The sample yields 2.5 million or so clones, approximately 94% seen once. The sequencing sample was made of naive CD4+ T cells sorted from blood. As to subset: CD45RA+ positively selected. These TCRs come from a man younger than 30 in good health.

This clone has only a few counts. The sample holds other DNA sequences that translate to the same CDR3. The chain is built from TRBV5-1 and TRBJ2-5, with unresolved D. This CDR3 comprises 12 residues. Germline CDR1 is SGHRS and CDR2 is YFSETQ. V was cut by 3 bases and J by 2 bases, with 5 bases left in between. CDR3 coding DNA: TGCGCCAGCAGCTCCCCTCAAGAGACCCAGTACTTC. Its protein product is CASSSPQETQYF.

This chain connects TRBV9 to TRBJ2-3; TRBD1 agrees at 7 bases. The V and J ends lost 1 base and 0 bases, in that order; junction bases with no gene match: 5. Germline-derived CDR1 and CDR2 are SGDLS and YYNGEE. This CDR3 region has 16 residues. CDR3: CASSVKTGPSTDTQYF. The CDR3 DNA reads TGTGCCAGCAGCGTAAAGACAGGGCCTAGCACAGATACGCAGTATTTT.

This clone was seen once. This chain connects TRBV28 to TRBJ1-2; D is undetermined. The CDR3 consists of 13 residues. CDR1 is MDHEN and CDR2 is SYDVKM in the germline V gene. Trimming cost V 4 bases and J 2 bases, with 8 bases left between them. This CDR3 is CASSSTENYGYTF. In DNA form, the CDR3 reads TGTGCCAGCAGTTCAACAGAAAACTATGGCTACACCTTC.

V is TRBV7-9 and J is TRBJ1-1; D is unresolved. The V gene lost 4 bases and the J gene lost 2 bases, with 11 bases spanning the gap. CDR3 length: 14 amino acids. Germline values: CDR1 SEHNR, CDR2 FQNEAQ (reference sequence). CDR3 DNA: TGTGCCAGCAGCTCCTTAAACATTAACACTGAAGCTTTCTTT. Translation gives CASSSLNINTEAFF.

The chain joins TRBV6-4 to TRBJ2-3; 10 bases align to TRBD2. V shed 6 bases, J shed 2 bases, and the junction held 5 bases outside the gene matches. CDR3 size: 15 residues. Germline values: CDR1 MRHNA, CDR2 SNTAGT. The chain's CDR3 is CASSVLAGFTDTQYF. Here the CDR3 DNA reads TGTGCCAGCAGCGTACTAGCGGGGTTCACAGATACGCAGTATTTT.

The chain employs TRBV6-5 and TRBJ1-1, with 9 bases identical to TRBD1. J gave up 3 bases and V 6 bases, and 5 bases lay outside the gene matches. Looked up from germline, CDR1 is MNHEY and CDR2 is SVGAGI. The CDR3 runs to 14 residues. The CDR3 reads CASRRDRVDTEAFF. In nucleotides, the CDR3 is TGTGCCAGCAGACGGGACAGGGTCGACACTGAAGCTTTCTTT.

This sequence joins TRBV6-6 and TRBJ1-5; D not resolved. Germline loops: CDR1 MNHNY, CDR2 SVGAGI (reference sequence). Trimming took off 4 bases at V and 0 bases at J, with 10 bases between the two ends. This CDR3 is 15 amino acids long. CDR3 in DNA: TGTGCCAGCAGTTCTCCAGGAGTTAGCAATCAGCCCCAGCATTTT. It codes for CASSSPGVSNQPQHF.

This sequence joins TRBV11-2 and TRBJ2-3, with D perhaps TRBD1 or TRBD2 (6 bases each). This CDR3 region has 14 residues. The V end was cut by 0 bases, the J end by 4 bases, with 8 bases between. Looked up from germline, CDR1 is SGHAT and CDR2 is FQNNGV. The CDR3 loop reads CASSLDRGADTQYF. The CDR3 DNA is TGTGCCAGCAGCTTAGATAGGGGGGCAGATACGCAGTATTTT.

This rearrangement joins TRBV19 to TRBJ2-1, with 10 nucleotides matching TRBD2. This CDR3 is 17 amino acids long. V was clipped by 0 bases and J by 9 bases; unmatched bases: 11. Germline-derived CDR1 and CDR2 are LNHDA and SQIVND (reference sequence). For the CDR3, the DNA is TGTGCCAGTAGTATAGATCTTACTAGCGGGATGTTGGGTGAGCAGTTCTTC. Its translation is CASSIDLTSGMLGEQFF. The full variable domain, rest sourced from reference TRBV19 and TRBJ2-1, is DGGITQSPKYLFRKEGQNVTLSCEQNLNHDAMYWYRQDPGQGLRLIYYSQIVNDFQKGDIAEGYSVSREKKESFPLTVTSAQKNPTAFYLCASSIDLTSGMLGEQFFGPGTRLTVL.

The genes are TRBV21-1 and TRBJ1-5; TRBD1, the table's D call, lacks a check against the DNA. TRBV21-1 has pseudogene status. This CDR3 comprises 16 residues. This chain's CDR3 is CASSKESGACNQPQHF. CDR3 sequence (DNA): TGTGCCAGCAGCAAAGAGTCAGGGGCTTGCAATCAGCCCCAGCATTTT.

This chain connects TRBV6-6 to TRBJ2-1; TRBD1 aligns across 7 bases. Germline loops: CDR1 MNHNY, CDR2 SVGAGI (reference sequence). This CDR3 region has 12 residues. The ends lost 5 bases at V and 9 bases at J; junction bases unmatched: 4. The CDR3 bases are TGTGCCAGCAGTAAGCAGGGGGTTGAGCAGTTCTTC. Residues: CASSKQGVEQFF.

This chain connects TRBV19 to TRBJ2-3; D gene uncertain. Trimming took 1 base from V and 5 from J, leaving 10 bases between them. Germline V lookup: CDR1 LNHDA, CDR2 SQIVND (reference sequence). The CDR3 runs 14 residues. This CDR3 reads CASSIVTSRDTQYF. CDR3 DNA: TGTGCCAGTAGTATAGTCACCAGTCGAGATACGCAGTATTTT.

The rearrangement joins TRBV7-9 to TRBJ1-4, with 9 bases identical to TRBD1. The V gene end was trimmed by 5 bases and the J gene end by 7 bases; junction bases not matched to a gene: 5. This CDR3 has 14 amino acids. The germline V gene encodes CDR1 SEHNR and CDR2 FQNEAQ (reference sequence). Here the CDR3 DNA reads TGTGCCAGCAGCACAGGGACAGGGATTGAAAAACTGTTTTTT. It is translated as CASSTGTGIEKLFF.

The chain couples TRBV6-1 to TRBJ1-1, with D perhaps matching TRBD1 (6 bases). Germline values: CDR1 MNHNS, CDR2 SASEGT. The V and J ends lost 6 bases and 5 bases respectively, with 19 bases between them. The CDR3 has 15 residues. CDR3: CASRLGTGRGTEAFF. CDR3 sequence (DNA): TGTGCCAGCAGACTAGGCACAGGGCGAGGGACTGAAGCTTTCTTT.

This clone was seen a single time. The gene calls are TRBV2 and TRBJ2-5, with 9 bases fitting TRBD2. The CDR3 totals 15 residues. The germline V gene has CDR1 SNHLY and CDR2 FYNNEI. Trimming at V came to 1 base and at J to 3 bases, leaving 3 bases not matched to a gene. Here the CDR3 DNA reads TGTGCCAGCAGTGAAGAGCCTAGCGGGAAAGAGACCCAGTACTTC. It encodes CASSEEPSGKETQYF.

The chain is built from TRBV7-2 and TRBJ1-6; D is perhaps TRBD1 (5 bases). The germline V gene encodes CDR1 SGHTA and CDR2 FQGNSA. The CDR3 extends over 16 amino acids. The V end was cut by 5 bases, the J end by 10 bases, with 21 bases between. The CDR3 sequence is CASSPQGLYIGSPLHF. The DNA of the CDR3 is TGTGCCAGCAGCCCCCAGGGACTGTATATCGGATCACCCCTCCACTTT. Full variable domain (outside the CDR3, taken from reference TRBV7-2 and TRBJ1-6): GAGVSQSPSNKVTEKGKDVELRCDPISGHTALYWYRQSLGQGLEFLIYFQGNSAPDKSGLPSDRFSAERTGGSVSTLTIQRTQQEDSAVYLCASSPQGLYIGSPLHFGNGTRLTVT.

This chain links TRBV10-3 with TRBJ2-7, with TRBD2 as a possible D gene (6 bases). Trimming left V 0 bases short and J 11 bases short, with 26 bases between. The CDR3 sequence is 17 residues long. Germline V CDR1 and CDR2: ENHRY, SYGVKD. CDR3 loop: CAISESLLGREEKKKYF. The DNA of the CDR3 is TGTGCCATCAGTGAGTCATTGTTGGGGCGGGAAGAGAAGAAAAAGTACTTC.

V is TRBV4-1 and J is TRBJ1-4; D perhaps matches TRBD1 (6 bases). Trimming removed 3 bases at V and 0 bases at J, with 11 bases between. The germline CDR1 and CDR2 sequences are MGHRA and YSYEKL. The CDR3 sequence is 16 residues long. As DNA, the CDR3 is TGCGCCAGCAGCCACTATACAGGGACAACTAATGAAAAACTGTTTTTT. The encoded protein is CASSHYTGTTNEKLFF.

With respect to this clone: Other nucleotide sequences in the sample specify the same CDR3. The chain is built from TRBV5-6 and TRBJ1-1, with 7 bases identical to TRBD1. The length of the CDR3 is 14 residues. The germline V gene encodes CDR1 SGHDT and CDR2 YYEEEE. The junction had 3 bases not matched to a gene; V was cut back by 3 bases and J by 1 base. CDR3 in DNA: TGTGCCAGCAGCTCCGGGACAGCGAACACTGAAGCTTTCTTT. It codes for CASSSGTANTEAFF.

The rearrangement links TRBV6-5 to TRBJ2-7, with D perhaps matching TRBD1 (6 bases). V gave up 6 bases and J gave up 6 bases, with 12 bases separating them. From germline, CDR1 is MNHEY and CDR2 SVGAGI. This CDR3 region has 12 residues. The CDR3 spells CASSQQGIEQYF. DNA for the CDR3: TGTGCCAGCAGCCAACAGGGTATCGAGCAGTACTTC.

The rearrangement joins TRBV4-3 to TRBJ2-3; 10 positions agree with TRBD2. CDR3 size: 16 residues. From germline, CDR1 is LGHNA and CDR2 YSLEER. V lost 2 bases, J lost 2 bases, and 4 bases stayed unmatched. The CDR3: CASSQWTSGNTDTQYF. As DNA, the CDR3 is TGCGCCAGCAGCCAATGGACTAGCGGAAACACAGATACGCAGTATTTT.

The chain links TRBV7-9 to TRBJ2-4; TRBD1 aligns across 8 bases. The V gene end was trimmed by 5 bases and the J gene end by 5 bases; junction bases not matched to a gene: 5. The CDR3 sequence is 14 residues long. In germline, CDR1 is SEHNR, CDR2 FQNEAQ (reference sequence). The chain's CDR3 is CASSRQGWENIQYF. The CDR3 nucleotides are TGTGCCAGCAGCCGACAGGGGTGGGAAAACATTCAGTACTTC. Full variable domain (rest looked up from reference TRBV7-9 and TRBJ2-4): DTGVSQNPRHKITKRGQNVTFRCDPISEHNRLYWYRQTLGQGPEFLTYFQNEAQLEKSRLLSDRFSAERPKGSFSTLEIQRTEQGDSAMYLCASSRQGWENIQYFGAGTRLSVL.

This rearrangement joins TRBV4-3 to TRBJ2-5, with D perhaps TRBD2 (5 bases). The CDR3 has 14 amino acids. V lost 2 bases and J 8 bases, leaving 15 bases between the germline ends. Looked up from germline, CDR1 is LGHNA and CDR2 is YSLEER. DNA for the CDR3: TGCGCCAGCAGCCAAATGGGTAGGCCGGGAACCCAGTACTTC. It specifies CASSQMGRPGTQYF.

This sequence joins TRBV28 and TRBJ1-6; tentative D call: TRBD1 (6 bases). Deletions cut 6 bases from V and 6 bases from J, with 18 bases between. Per the germline V gene, CDR1 is MDHEN and CDR2 is SYDVKM. The CDR3 has 16 residues. The chain's CDR3 is CASRAPGGALNSPLHF. The CDR3, as DNA: TGTGCCAGCAGAGCCCCGGGGGGGGCCCTTAATTCACCCCTCCACTTT.

J is TRBJ2-3 and V is TRBV7-3; the match to TRBD2 covers 8 bases. Germline-derived CDR1 and CDR2 are SGHTA and FQGTGA. V dropped 3 bases and J dropped 4; count of bases not matched to a gene: 3. This CDR3 is built from 14 residues. CDR3 amino acids: CASSFGLAPDTQYF. The CDR3 DNA reads TGTGCCAGCAGCTTTGGACTAGCCCCAGATACGCAGTATTTT.

The chain carries TRBV19 and TRBJ1-6, with D uncertain. The CDR3 spans 12 residues. The V end lost 9 bases, the J end lost 7 bases, and 10 bases lay between the germline ends. Germline V gene lookup returns CDR1 LNHDA and CDR2 SQIVND (reference sequence). CDR3 protein: CASADRNSPLHF. The CDR3 nucleotides are TGTGCCAGCGCCGACCGAAATTCACCCCTCCACTTT.

The V gene is TRBV27, the J gene TRBJ2-7; D unclear. The CDR3 spans 14 residues. V dropped 3 bases and J dropped 2 bases, with 11 bases sitting between them. CDR1 and CDR2 from the germline V gene are MNHEY and SMNVEV (reference sequence). The CDR3 coding sequence is TGTGCCAGCAGTTTCAAAGGGATCCCCTACGAGCAGTACTTC. This translates into CASSFKGIPYEQYF.

The chain is built from TRBV11-2 and TRBJ1-1; 10 nucleotides match TRBD1. The CDR3 runs 18 residues. CDR1 SGHAT and CDR2 FQNNGV come from the germline V gene. Trimming removed 5 bases from V and 4 bases from J; junction bases left unmatched: 16. CDR3 residues: CASSLLRDRGRGTTEAFF. In nucleotides, the CDR3 is TGTGCCAGCAGCCTTCTCCGGGACAGGGGACGAGGGACCACTGAAGCTTTCTTT.

This chain uses TRBV9 with TRBJ2-1; 14 bases map to TRBD2. Germline CDR1 SGDLS, CDR2 YYNGEE. V shed 4 bases, J shed 2 bases, and the junction held 5 bases outside the gene matches. The CDR3 contains 17 residues. For the CDR3, the DNA is TGTGCCAGCAGCCCCCGACTAGCGGGAGGGACCTACAATGAGCAGTTCTTC. Translating it yields CASSPRLAGGTYNEQFF. The whole variable domain, filled in from reference TRBV9 and TRBJ2-1, reads DSGVTQTPKHLITATGQRVTLRCSPRSGDLSVYWYQQSLDQGLQFLIQYYNGEERAKGNILERFSAQQFPDLHSELNLSSLELGDSALYFCASSPRLAGGTYNEQFFGPGTRLTVL.

This sequence joins TRBV7-8 and TRBJ2-7, with 13 bases that match TRBD2. Germline values: CDR1 SGHVS, CDR2 FQNEAQ. CDR3 length equals 15 residues. V was clipped by 5 bases and J by 9 bases; unmatched bases: 10. The CDR3 sequence is CASSKTGLAGEGQYF. Written as DNA, the CDR3 is TGTGCCAGCAGCAAGACCGGACTAGCGGGAGAGGGGCAGTACTTC.